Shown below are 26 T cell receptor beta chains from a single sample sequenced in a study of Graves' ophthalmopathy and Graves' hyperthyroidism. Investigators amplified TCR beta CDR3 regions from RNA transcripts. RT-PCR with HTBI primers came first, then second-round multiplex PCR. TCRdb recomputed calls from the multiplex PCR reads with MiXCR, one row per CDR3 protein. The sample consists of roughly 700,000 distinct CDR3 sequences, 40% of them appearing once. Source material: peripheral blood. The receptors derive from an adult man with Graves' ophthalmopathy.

The CDR3 reads CSAREGGEDYEQYF. CDR3 nucleotide sequence: TGCAGTGCTAGAGAGGGGGGCGAGGACTACGAGCAGTACTTC. The gene calls are TRBV20-1 and TRBJ2-7; D tentatively reads TRBD1 or TRBD2 (6 bases each). V was pared by 0 bases and J by 3 bases, with 12 bases between. The CDR3 is made up of 14 amino acids. Germline lookup yields CDR1 DFQATT and CDR2 SNEGSKA (reference sequence).

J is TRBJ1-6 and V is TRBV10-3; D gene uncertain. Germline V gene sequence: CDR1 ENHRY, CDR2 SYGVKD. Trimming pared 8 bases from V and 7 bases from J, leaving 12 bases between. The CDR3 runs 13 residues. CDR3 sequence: CAIAPAENSPLHF. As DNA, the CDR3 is TGTGCCATCGCCCCGGCAGAGAATTCACCCCTCCACTTT.

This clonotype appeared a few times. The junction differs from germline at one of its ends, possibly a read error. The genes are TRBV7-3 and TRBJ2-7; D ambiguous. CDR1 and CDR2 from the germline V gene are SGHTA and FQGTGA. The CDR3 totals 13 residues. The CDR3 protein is CASSPLFGNKAVF. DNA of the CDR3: TGCGCCAGCAGCCCTCTTTTTGGGAACAAGGCAGTCTTC.

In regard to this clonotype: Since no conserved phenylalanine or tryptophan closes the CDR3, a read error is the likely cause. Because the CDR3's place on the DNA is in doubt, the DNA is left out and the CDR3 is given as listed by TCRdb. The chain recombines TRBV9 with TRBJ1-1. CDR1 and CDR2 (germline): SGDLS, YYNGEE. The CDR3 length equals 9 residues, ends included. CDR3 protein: CASSKLPDY.

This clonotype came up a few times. This CDR3 is CASRKLRGYEQYF. The CDR3 DNA is TGTGCCAGCAGAAAACTCAGGGGTTACGAGCAGTACTTC. The gene calls are TRBV6-6 and TRBJ2-7, with D possibly TRBD1 on 6 matching bases. CDR3 size: 13 residues. V lost 6 bases to trimming and J lost 4 bases, with 13 bases between them. Germline V CDR1 and CDR2: MNHNY, SVGAGI (reference sequence).

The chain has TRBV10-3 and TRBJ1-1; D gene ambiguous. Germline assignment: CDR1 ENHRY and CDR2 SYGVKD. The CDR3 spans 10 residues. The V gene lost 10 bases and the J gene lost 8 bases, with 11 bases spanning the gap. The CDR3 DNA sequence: TGTGCCAGCAGACGGGTGGAAGCTTTCTTT. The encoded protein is CASRRVEAFF.

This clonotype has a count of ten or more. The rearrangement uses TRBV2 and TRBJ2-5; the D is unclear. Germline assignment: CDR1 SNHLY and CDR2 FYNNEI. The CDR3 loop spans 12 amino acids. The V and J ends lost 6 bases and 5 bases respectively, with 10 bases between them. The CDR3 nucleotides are TGTGCCAGCAGCCACCCCGTGGAGACCCAGTACTTC. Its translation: CASSHPVETQYF. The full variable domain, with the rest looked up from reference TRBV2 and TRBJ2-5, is EPEVTQTPSHQVTQMGQEVILRCVPISNHLYFYWYRQILGQKVEFLVSFYNNEISEKSEIFDDQFSVERPDGSNFTLKIRSTKLEDSAMYFCASSHPVETQYFGPGTRLLVL.

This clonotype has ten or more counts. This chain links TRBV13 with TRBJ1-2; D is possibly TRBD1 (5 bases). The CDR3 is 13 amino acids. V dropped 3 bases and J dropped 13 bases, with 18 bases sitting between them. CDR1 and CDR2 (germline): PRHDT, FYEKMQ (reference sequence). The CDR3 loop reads CASSFSPGPRGTF. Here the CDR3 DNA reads TGTGCCAGCAGCTTCTCTCCGGGACCAAGAGGCACCTTC.

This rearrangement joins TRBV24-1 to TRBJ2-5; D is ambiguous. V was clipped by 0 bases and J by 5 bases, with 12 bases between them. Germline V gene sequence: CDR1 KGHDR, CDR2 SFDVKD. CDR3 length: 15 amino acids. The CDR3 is CATSDLQGSYETQYF. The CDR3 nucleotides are TGTGCCACCAGTGATTTGCAAGGCTCTTACGAGACCCAGTACTTC.

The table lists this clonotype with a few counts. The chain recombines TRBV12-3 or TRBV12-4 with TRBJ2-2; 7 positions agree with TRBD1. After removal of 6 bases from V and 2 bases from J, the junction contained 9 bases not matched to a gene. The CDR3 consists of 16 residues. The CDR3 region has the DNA TGTGCCAGCAGACCAGACAGGGAACGTAACACCGGGGAGCTGTTTTTT. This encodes CASRPDRERNTGELFF.

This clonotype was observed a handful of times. The CDR3 DNA sequence: TGTGCCAGTCGTGTAGGGAAGGACACTGAAGCTTTCTTT. Translating it yields CASRVGKDTEAFF. The chain joins TRBV6-1 to TRBJ1-1; no firm D call. CDR3 length: 13 amino acids. Trimming cost V 9 bases and J 3 bases, with 14 bases left between them. Germline V lookup: CDR1 MNHNS, CDR2 SASEGT.

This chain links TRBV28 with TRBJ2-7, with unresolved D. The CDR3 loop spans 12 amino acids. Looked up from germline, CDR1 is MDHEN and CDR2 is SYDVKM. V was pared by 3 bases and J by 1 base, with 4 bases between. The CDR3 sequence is CASSFQSYEQYF. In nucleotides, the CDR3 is TGTGCCAGCAGTTTCCAATCCTACGAGCAGTACTTC.

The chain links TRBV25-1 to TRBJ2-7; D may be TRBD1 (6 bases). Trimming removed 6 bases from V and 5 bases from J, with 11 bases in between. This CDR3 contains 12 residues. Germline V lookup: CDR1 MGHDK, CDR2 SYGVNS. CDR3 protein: CASRGGEDEQYF. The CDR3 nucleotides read TGTGCCAGCAGAGGGGGTGAGGACGAGCAGTACTTC.

For the CDR3, the DNA is TGTGCCAGCAGCCCCGGACAGGGTCGGTATTCACCCCTCCACTTT. It specifies CASSPGQGRYSPLHF. The rearrangement joins TRBV9 to TRBJ1-6; 8 nucleotides align to TRBD1. Trimming cost V 4 bases and J 8 bases; bases outside gene matches: 8. CDR3 size: 15 residues. CDR1 and CDR2 (germline): SGDLS, YYNGEE.

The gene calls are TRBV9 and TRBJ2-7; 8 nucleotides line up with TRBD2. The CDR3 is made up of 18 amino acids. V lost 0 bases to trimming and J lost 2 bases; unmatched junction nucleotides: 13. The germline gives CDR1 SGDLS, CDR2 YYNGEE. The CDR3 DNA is TGTGCCAGCAGCGTAGGGGGGGCGGGTAGCGGGGTTACCTACGAGCAGTACTTC. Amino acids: CASSVGGAGSGVTYEQYF.

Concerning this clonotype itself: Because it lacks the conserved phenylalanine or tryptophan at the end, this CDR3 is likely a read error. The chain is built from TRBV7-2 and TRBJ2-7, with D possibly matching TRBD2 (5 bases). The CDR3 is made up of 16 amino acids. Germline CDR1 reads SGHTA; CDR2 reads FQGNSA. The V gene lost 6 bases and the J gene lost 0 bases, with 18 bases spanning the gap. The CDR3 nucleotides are TGTGCCAGCAGTCCAGACCAGCGGAAATTCTCCTACGAGCAGTACTGC. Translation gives CASSPDQRKFSYEQYC.

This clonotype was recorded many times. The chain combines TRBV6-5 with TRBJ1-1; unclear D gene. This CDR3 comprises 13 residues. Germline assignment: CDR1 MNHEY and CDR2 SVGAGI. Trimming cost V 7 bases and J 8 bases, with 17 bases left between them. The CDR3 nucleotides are TGTGCCAGCACTCATGACGCATTCACGGAAGCTTTCTTT. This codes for CASTHDAFTEAFF.

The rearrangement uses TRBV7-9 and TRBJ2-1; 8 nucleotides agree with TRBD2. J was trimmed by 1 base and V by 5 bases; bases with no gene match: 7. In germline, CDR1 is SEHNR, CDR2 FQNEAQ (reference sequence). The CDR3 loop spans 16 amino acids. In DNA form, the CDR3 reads TGTGCCAGCAGCCGACAGATAGCGGGATCCTACAATGAGCAGTTCTTC. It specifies CASSRQIAGSYNEQFF.

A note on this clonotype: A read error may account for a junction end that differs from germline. The CDR3 sequence is CAGSLEGGRSYEQYF. CDR3 nucleotides: TGTGCCGGCAGCTTGGAGGGGGGTAGGAGCTACGAGCAGTACTTC. The chain employs TRBV5-6 and TRBJ2-7; D could derive from TRBD1 or TRBD2 (6 bases each). The CDR3 length is 15 residues. From germline, CDR1 is SGHDT and CDR2 YYEEEE.

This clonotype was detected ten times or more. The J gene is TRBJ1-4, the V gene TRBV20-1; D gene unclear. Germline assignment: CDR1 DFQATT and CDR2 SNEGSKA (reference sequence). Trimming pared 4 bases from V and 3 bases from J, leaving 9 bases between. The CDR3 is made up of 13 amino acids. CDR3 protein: CSAILRSNEKLFF. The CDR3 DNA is TGCAGTGCTATCTTACGGTCTAATGAAAAACTGTTTTTT.

CDR3 sequence: CASSLSRLAGGETQYF. CDR3 sequence (DNA): TGTGCCAGCAGCTTGTCAAGACTAGCGGGAGGAGAGACCCAGTACTTC. The chain joins TRBV5-4 to TRBJ2-5; the match to TRBD2 covers 13 bases. Germline trimming cut 1 base from V and 4 bases from J; bases unmatched to any gene: 4. The CDR3 is 16 amino acids. Germline-derived CDR1 and CDR2 are SGHNT and YYREEE (reference sequence).

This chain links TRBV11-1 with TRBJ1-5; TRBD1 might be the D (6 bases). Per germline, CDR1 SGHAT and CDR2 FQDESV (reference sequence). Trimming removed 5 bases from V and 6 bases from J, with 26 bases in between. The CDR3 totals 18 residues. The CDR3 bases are TGTGCCAGCAGCCGTGTCCGATGGGGGGCTATGGAAGGTCAGCCCCAGCATTTT. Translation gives CASSRVRWGAMEGQPQHF.

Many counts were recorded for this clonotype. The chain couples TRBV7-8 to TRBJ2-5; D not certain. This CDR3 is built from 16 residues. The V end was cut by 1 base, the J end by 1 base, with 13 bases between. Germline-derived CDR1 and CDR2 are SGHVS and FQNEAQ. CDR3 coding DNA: TGTGCCAGCAGCTTAGGTGTTGTGGGGATCCAAGAGACCCAGTACTTC. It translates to CASSLGVVGIQETQYF.

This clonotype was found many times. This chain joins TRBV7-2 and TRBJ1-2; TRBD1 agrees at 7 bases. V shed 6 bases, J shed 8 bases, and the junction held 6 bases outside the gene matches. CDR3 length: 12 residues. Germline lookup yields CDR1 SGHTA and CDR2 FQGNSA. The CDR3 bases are TGTGCCAGCAGTCTGACAGGGCTCGGCTACACCTTC. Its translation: CASSLTGLGYTF.

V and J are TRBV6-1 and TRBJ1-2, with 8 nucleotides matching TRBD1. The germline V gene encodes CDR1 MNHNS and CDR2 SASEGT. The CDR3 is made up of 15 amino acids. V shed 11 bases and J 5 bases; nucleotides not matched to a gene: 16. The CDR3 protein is CAHEGQAPKSYGYTF. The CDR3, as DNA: TGTGCCCACGAGGGACAGGCACCCAAATCGTATGGCTACACCTTC.

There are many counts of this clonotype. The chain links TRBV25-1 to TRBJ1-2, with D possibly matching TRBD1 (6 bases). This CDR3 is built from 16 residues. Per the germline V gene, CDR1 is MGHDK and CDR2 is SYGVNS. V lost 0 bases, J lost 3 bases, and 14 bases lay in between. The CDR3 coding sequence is TGTGCCAGCAGTGAATATGGGGGGGGCGCGGACTATGGCTACACCTTC. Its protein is CASSEYGGGADYGYTF.